This T cell receptor (beta chain) was found in a study of CD8 T cells in Susac syndrome. V shed 5 bases and J 4 bases; nucleotides not matched to a gene: 4. The germline CDR1 and CDR2 sequences are DFQATT and SNEGSKA (reference sequence). The CDR3 is made up of 12 amino acids. RNA was extracted with the RNeasy kit, and a quantity of roughly 0.45 to 1 ug was reverse transcribed using random hexamers. TCRdb independently ran MiXCR on the immunoSEQ multiplex PCR reads; one entry per CDR3 protein. Among 150,000 or so distinct CDR3 sequences listed, 90% to 95% were seen once. The gene calls are TRBV20-1 and TRBJ1-1, with TRBD1 identical over 7 bases. The sequenced sample was CD4+ T cells from PBMCs. This TCR came from a human donor in good health. CDR3 residues: CSASPGGTEAFF. The CDR3 nucleotides are TGCAGTGCTTCTCCAGGGGGCACTGAAGCTTTCTTT.